The rows below give T cell receptor beta chains drawn from one sample of a study of PD-1 blockade in classical Hodgkin lymphoma. Produced via immunoSEQ multiplex PCR; TCRdb's table is partial and in-frame only. The table records 39,000 or so clones, 85% to 90% of them present only once. Sample: peripheral blood mononuclear cells (PBMCs), taken before the second cycle of nivolumab. The source is a human donor with classical Hodgkin lymphoma. Each CDR3 is given with its conserved first and last residue. Each record gives: CDR3 DNA, CDR3 protein, V gene, D gene, clone size, J gene. D genes are given only for firm matches. Size is omitted from some rows. Given values are once, few, many or a class for expanded clones.

cdr3_nt: TGTGCCAGCAGTTTACTGGGGGGAGGTCAAGAGACCCAGTACTTC
cdr3_aa: CASSLLGGGQETQYF
v_call: TRBV28
d_call: -
clone_size: -
j_call: TRBJ2-5

cdr3_nt: TGTGCCAGTAGTATGGGACTAGCGGTATACAATGAGCAGTTCTTC
cdr3_aa: CASSMGLAVYNEQFF
v_call: TRBV19
d_call: TRBD2
clone_size: -
j_call: TRBJ2-1

cdr3_nt: TGTGCCAGCAGTACGCGGACTAGCGGGGGGGCGGTTGAGCAGTTCTTC
cdr3_aa: CASSTRTSGGAVEQFF
v_call: TRBV2
d_call: TRBD2
clone_size: once
j_call: TRBJ2-1

cdr3_nt: TGTGCCAGCAGCTTTGTAGCGGGGAGGGACTACAATGAGCAGTTCTTC
cdr3_aa: CASSFVAGRDYNEQFF
v_call: TRBV11-2
d_call: TRBD2
clone_size: -
j_call: TRBJ2-1

cdr3_nt: TGTGCCAGCAGCCAAGAACAGGGCACAGATACGCAGTATTTT
cdr3_aa: CASSQEQGTDTQYF
v_call: TRBV4-2
d_call: -
clone_size: -
j_call: TRBJ2-3

cdr3_nt: TGTGCCAGCTCACCCCCTGTGGGGAACGAGCAGTACTTC
cdr3_aa: CASSPPVGNEQYF
v_call: TRBV18
d_call: -
clone_size: -
j_call: TRBJ2-7

cdr3_nt: TGTGCCAGCAGCTTAGGGGGGTGGACTGAAGCTTTCTTT
cdr3_aa: CASSLGGWTEAFF
v_call: TRBV7-3
d_call: -
clone_size: -
j_call: TRBJ1-1

cdr3_nt: TGTGCCAGCAGTTCAAGGGACGGGACTATGGGTGAAAAACTGTTTTTT
cdr3_aa: CASSSRDGTMGEKLFF
v_call: TRBV27
d_call: -
clone_size: once
j_call: TRBJ1-4

cdr3_nt: TGTGCCAGCAGTGAAATCCCCCGGGATGAGCAGTTCTTC
cdr3_aa: CASSEIPRDEQFF
v_call: TRBV6-1
d_call: -
clone_size: -
j_call: TRBJ2-1

cdr3_nt: TGTGCCAGCAGCTTAAATGGGGCACATGGAGAGACCCAGTACTTC
cdr3_aa: CASSLNGAHGETQYF
v_call: TRBV11-3
d_call: -
clone_size: -
j_call: TRBJ2-5

cdr3_nt: TGCGCCAGCAGTTTGACAGGGGGCGGAAGCAATCAGCCCCAGCATTTT
cdr3_aa: CASSLTGGGSNQPQHF
v_call: TRBV5-1
d_call: TRBD1
clone_size: once
j_call: TRBJ1-5

cdr3_nt: TGCGCCAGCAGTCAAGGGTCCCGGGACGGGGGCGAACAGCCCCAGCATTTT
cdr3_aa: CASSQGSRDGGEQPQHF
v_call: TRBV23-1
d_call: -
clone_size: -
j_call: TRBJ1-5

cdr3_nt: TGCGCCAGCAGCTTATCCGGGACAGGGCATGGCTACACCTTC
cdr3_aa: CASSLSGTGHGYTF
v_call: TRBV5-1
d_call: TRBD1
clone_size: -
j_call: TRBJ1-2

cdr3_nt: TGTGCCAGCAGCCAATCTAGCGGGGCCGTTACATACGAGCAGTACTTC
cdr3_aa: CASSQSSGAVTYEQYF
v_call: TRBV14
d_call: TRBD2
clone_size: once
j_call: TRBJ2-7

cdr3_nt: TGTGCCAGCAGCCAAGGTGGTGGGGGAGTCTATGGCTACACCTTC
cdr3_aa: CASSQGGGGVYGYTF
v_call: TRBV4-2
d_call: -
clone_size: -
j_call: TRBJ1-2

cdr3_nt: TGTGCCAGCAGCTTAGCGGGGGGGGCAGATACGCAGTATTTT
cdr3_aa: CASSLAGGADTQYF
v_call: TRBV7-6
d_call: TRBD2
clone_size: -
j_call: TRBJ2-3

cdr3_nt: TGTGCCATCAGTGACGGTTACCAAGAGACCCAGTACTTC
cdr3_aa: CAISDGYQETQYF
v_call: TRBV10-3
d_call: -
clone_size: -
j_call: TRBJ2-5

cdr3_nt: TGTGCCAGCAGCACGCGACTAGCTAGTGAGCAGTTCTTC
cdr3_aa: CASSTRLASEQFF
v_call: TRBV7-7
d_call: TRBD2
clone_size: -
j_call: TRBJ2-1

cdr3_nt: TGTGCCAGCGGATTACGTGGGAATGAGCAGTTCTTC
cdr3_aa: CASGLRGNEQFF
v_call: TRBV11-2
d_call: -
clone_size: -
j_call: TRBJ2-1

cdr3_nt: TGTGCCAGCAGGCCACAGGGGTTGTCCTACAATGAGCAGTTCTTC
cdr3_aa: CASRPQGLSYNEQFF
v_call: TRBV6-1
d_call: TRBD1
clone_size: -
j_call: TRBJ2-1